These 2 T cell receptor beta chains originate from one sample sequenced in a study of cytomegalovirus exposure and HLA in healthy donors. Method: immunoSEQ multiplex PCR; TCRdb's copy keeps in-frame clones and lacks some. Of about 120,000 clones detected, more than 75% appear once; the ten largest clones hold roughly 2%. The sample consisted of PBMCs. These receptors came from a woman aged 30 to 39 in good health and CMV-seronegative.

This chain joins TRBV9 and TRBJ2-5; D perhaps matches TRBD2 (6 bases). The V gene lost 7 bases and the J gene lost 5 bases, with 9 bases spanning the gap. CDR1 and CDR2 (germline): SGDLS, YYNGEE. The CDR3 is 11 amino acids. The CDR3 protein is CASGGLETQYF. DNA of the CDR3: TGTGCCAGCGGGGGGTTGGAGACCCAGTACTTC.

This CDR3 is CASSLGGRSTGELFF. The DNA for the CDR3 is TGTGCCAGCAGCTTAGGGGGGCGCAGCACCGGGGAGCTGTTTTTT. The chain employs TRBV7-9 and TRBJ2-2; D possibly corresponds to TRBD1 (6 bases). Trimming left V 1 base short and J 4 bases short, with 10 bases between. The CDR3 runs 15 residues. Germline V CDR1 and CDR2: SEHNR, FQNEAQ (reference sequence).